One sample yielded the 6 T cell receptor beta chains listed below, sequenced in a study of shared clonotypes between healthy human individuals. Clones were sequenced by immunoSEQ multiplex PCR, and TCRdb holds only the in-frame ones, with some missing. The sample lists 2 million to 3 million clones, roughly 93% occurring once. The sequencing sample was made of naive CD4+ T cells from PBMCs. The subset: CD45RA+ positively selected. The receptors were sampled from a man in his late teens or twenties in good health. Some clones in this sample may be carry-over from other donors' samples.

The V and J genes are TRBV6-5 and TRBJ2-7; D call uncertain. V gave up 6 bases and J gave up 0 bases, with 15 bases separating them. The CDR3 runs 15 residues. Germline V CDR1 and CDR2: MNHEY, SVGAGI. The CDR3 loop reads CASRKDPYSSYEQYF. Written as DNA, the CDR3 is TGTGCCAGCAGGAAGGACCCCTATAGCTCCTACGAGCAGTACTTC.

V gene TRBV28 combines with J gene TRBJ1-1, with D uncertain. V lost 7 bases to trimming and J lost 2 bases, with 14 bases between them. Looked up from germline, CDR1 is MDHEN and CDR2 is SYDVKM. The CDR3 extends over 14 amino acids. The CDR3 reads CASTPGQLNTEAFF. CDR3 DNA: TGTGCCAGCACCCCGGGTCAGCTAAACACTGAAGCTTTCTTT.

This clone has a handful of counts. J is TRBJ1-5 and V is TRBV7-2; D gene uncertain. The CDR3 is 14 amino acids. Trimming left V 2 bases short and J 2 bases short, with 7 bases between. From germline, CDR1 is SGHTA and CDR2 FQGNSA. DNA of the CDR3: TGTGCCAGCAGCTTATATGGGGGCAATCAGCCCCAGCATTTT. Residues: CASSLYGGNQPQHF. Full variable domain (missing parts from reference TRBV7-2 and TRBJ1-5): GAGVSQSPSNKVTEKGKDVELRCDPISGHTALYWYRQSLGQGLEFLIYFQGNSAPDKSGLPSDRFSAERTGGSVSTLTIQRTQQEDSAVYLCASSLYGGNQPQHFGDGTRLSIL.

The chain carries TRBV5-1 and TRBJ2-4, with a possible D match to TRBD1 (6 bases). Trimming removed 2 bases from V and 0 bases from J, with 9 bases in between. This CDR3 region has 15 residues. Germline V gives CDR1 SGHRS, CDR2 YFSETQ. CDR3 protein: CASSFGGIAKNIQYF. The CDR3 DNA is TGCGCCAGCAGCTTTGGGGGCATAGCCAAAAACATTCAGTACTTC.

The chain recombines TRBV5-5 with TRBJ2-5; 8 bases line up with TRBD2. With 2 bases clipped from V and 1 base from J, the junction kept 1 base outside the gene matches. From germline, CDR1 is SGHKS and CDR2 YYEKEE (reference sequence). CDR3 size: 14 residues. CDR3 coding DNA: TGTGCCAGCAGCTTCGGGGGGGCCCAAGAGACCCAGTACTTC. It codes for CASSFGGAQETQYF.

As regards this clone: The sample carries other DNA sequences with the same CDR3. The rearrangement links TRBV28 to TRBJ2-1; TRBD2 agrees at 8 bases. CDR3 length: 16 residues. V dropped 4 bases and J dropped 3; count of bases not matched to a gene: 8. Germline V gene lookup returns CDR1 MDHEN and CDR2 SYDVKM. CDR3 sequence reads: CASSSLSGSLYNEQFF. The CDR3, as DNA: TGTGCCAGCAGTTCCTTAAGCGGGAGCCTCTACAATGAGCAGTTCTTC.